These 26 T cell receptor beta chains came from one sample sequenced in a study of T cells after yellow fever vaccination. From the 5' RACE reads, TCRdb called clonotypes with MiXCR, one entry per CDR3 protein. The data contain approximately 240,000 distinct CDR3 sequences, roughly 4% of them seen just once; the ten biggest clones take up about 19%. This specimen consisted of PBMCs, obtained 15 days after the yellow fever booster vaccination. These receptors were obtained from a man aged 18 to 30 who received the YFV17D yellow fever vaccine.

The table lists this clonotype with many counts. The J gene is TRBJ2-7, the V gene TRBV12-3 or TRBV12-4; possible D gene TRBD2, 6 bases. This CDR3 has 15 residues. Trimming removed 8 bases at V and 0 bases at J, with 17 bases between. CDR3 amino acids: CASGTDYPSSYEQYF. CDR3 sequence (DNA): TGTGCCAGCGGGACGGACTACCCGAGCTCCTACGAGCAGTACTTC.

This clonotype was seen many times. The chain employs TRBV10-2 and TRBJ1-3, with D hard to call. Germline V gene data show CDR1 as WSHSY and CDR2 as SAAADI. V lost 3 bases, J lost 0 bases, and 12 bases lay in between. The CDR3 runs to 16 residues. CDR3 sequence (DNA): TGCGCCAGCAGTGACCCGTATGGGAGCTCTGGAAACACCATATATTTT. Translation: CASSDPYGSSGNTIYF.

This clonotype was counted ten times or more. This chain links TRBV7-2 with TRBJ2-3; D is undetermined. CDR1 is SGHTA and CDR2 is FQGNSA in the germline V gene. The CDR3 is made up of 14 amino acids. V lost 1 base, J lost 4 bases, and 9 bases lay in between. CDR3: CASSLVRASDTQYF. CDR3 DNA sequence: TGTGCCAGCAGCTTAGTACGGGCCTCAGATACGCAGTATTTT.

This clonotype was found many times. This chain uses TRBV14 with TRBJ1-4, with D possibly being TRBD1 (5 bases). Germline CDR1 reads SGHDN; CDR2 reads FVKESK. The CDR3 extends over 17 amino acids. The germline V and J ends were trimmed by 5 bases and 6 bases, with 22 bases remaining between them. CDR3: CASSMFGTAWGDEKLFF. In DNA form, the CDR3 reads TGTGCCAGCAGCATGTTCGGGACCGCCTGGGGGGATGAAAAACTGTTTTTT.

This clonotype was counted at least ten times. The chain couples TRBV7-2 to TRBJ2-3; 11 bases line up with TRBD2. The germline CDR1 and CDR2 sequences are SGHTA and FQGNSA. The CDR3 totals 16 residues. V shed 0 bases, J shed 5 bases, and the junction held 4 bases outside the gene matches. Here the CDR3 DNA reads TGTGCCAGCAGCTTAGCTAGCGGGGGGGCCGTAGATACGCAGTATTTT. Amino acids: CASSLASGGAVDTQYF.

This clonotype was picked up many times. The CDR3 is CASSLNRDYEQYF. The DNA for the CDR3 is TGTGCCAGCAGTCTAAACCGAGACTACGAGCAGTACTTC. The chain recombines TRBV6-2 or TRBV6-3 with TRBJ2-7; D gene uncertain. The V gene lost 5 bases and the J gene lost 3 bases, with 11 bases spanning the gap. The CDR3 extends over 13 amino acids. Germline CDR1 MNHEY, CDR2 SVGEGT.

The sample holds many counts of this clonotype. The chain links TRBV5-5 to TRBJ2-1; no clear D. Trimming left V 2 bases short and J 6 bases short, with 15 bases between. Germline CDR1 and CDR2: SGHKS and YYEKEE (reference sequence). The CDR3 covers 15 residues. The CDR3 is CASSFRLDLRNEQFF. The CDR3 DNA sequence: TGTGCCAGCAGCTTTCGGCTAGACCTTCGCAATGAGCAGTTCTTC. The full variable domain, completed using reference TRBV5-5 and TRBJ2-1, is DAGVTQSPTHLIKTRGQQVTLRCSPISGHKSVSWYQQVLGQGPQFIFQYYEKEERGRGNFPDRFSARQFPNYSSELNVNALLLGDSALYLCASSFRLDLRNEQFFGPGTRLTVL.

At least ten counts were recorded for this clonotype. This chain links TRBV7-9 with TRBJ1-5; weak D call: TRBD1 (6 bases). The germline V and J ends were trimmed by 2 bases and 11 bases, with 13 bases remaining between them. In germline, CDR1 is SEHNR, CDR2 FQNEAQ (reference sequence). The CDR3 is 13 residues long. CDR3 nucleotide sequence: TGTGCCAGCAGCTTAACGACAGGTGATGCCCAGCATTTT. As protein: CASSLTTGDAQHF.

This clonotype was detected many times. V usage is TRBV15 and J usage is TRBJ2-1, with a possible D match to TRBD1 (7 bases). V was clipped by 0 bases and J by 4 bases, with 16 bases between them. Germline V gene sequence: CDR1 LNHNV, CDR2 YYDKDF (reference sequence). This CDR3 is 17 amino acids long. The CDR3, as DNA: TGTGCCACCAGCAGAGATAGCGGCAGGGGGTTTTACAATGAGCAGTTCTTC. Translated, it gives CATSRDSGRGFYNEQFF. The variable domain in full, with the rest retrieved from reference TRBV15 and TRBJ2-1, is DAMVIQNPRYQVTQFGKPVTLSCSQTLNHNVMYWYQQKSSQAPKLLFHYYDKDFNNEADTPDNFQSRRPNTSFCFLDIRSPGLGDTAMYLCATSRDSGRGFYNEQFFGPGTRLTVL.

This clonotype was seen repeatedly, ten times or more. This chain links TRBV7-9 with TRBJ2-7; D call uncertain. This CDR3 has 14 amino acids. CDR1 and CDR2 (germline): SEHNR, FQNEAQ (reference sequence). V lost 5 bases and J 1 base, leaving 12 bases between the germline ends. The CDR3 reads CASSPPRGSYEQYF. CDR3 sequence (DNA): TGTGCCAGCAGCCCCCCCAGAGGATCCTACGAGCAGTACTTC.

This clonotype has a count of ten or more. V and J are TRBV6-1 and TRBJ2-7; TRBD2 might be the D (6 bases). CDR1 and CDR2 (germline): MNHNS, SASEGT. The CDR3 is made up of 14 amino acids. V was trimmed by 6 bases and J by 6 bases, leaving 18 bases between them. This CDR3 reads CASRQDGRGAEQYV. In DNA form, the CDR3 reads TGTGCCAGCAGGCAAGACGGGCGGGGAGCCGAGCAGTACGTC.

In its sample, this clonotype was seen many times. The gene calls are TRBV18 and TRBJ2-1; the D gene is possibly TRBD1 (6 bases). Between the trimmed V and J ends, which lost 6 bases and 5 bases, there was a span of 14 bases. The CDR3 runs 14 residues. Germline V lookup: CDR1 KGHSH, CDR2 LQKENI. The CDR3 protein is CASSTGQINNEQFF. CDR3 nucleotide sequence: TGTGCCAGCTCCACTGGACAGATAAACAATGAGCAGTTCTTC.

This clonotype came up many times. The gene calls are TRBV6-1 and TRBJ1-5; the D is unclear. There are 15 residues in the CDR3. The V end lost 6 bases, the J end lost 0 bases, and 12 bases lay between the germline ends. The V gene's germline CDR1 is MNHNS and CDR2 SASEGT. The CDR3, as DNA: TGTGCCAGCAGCCGGACGGACTATAGCAATCAGCCCCAGCATTTT. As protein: CASSRTDYSNQPQHF.

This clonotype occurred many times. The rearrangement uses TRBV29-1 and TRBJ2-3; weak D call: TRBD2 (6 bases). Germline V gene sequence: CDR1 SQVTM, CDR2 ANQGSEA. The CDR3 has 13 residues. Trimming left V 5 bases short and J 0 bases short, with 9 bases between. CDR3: CSVRAGSTDTQYF. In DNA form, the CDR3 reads TGCAGCGTTCGCGCGGGGAGCACAGATACGCAGTATTTT.

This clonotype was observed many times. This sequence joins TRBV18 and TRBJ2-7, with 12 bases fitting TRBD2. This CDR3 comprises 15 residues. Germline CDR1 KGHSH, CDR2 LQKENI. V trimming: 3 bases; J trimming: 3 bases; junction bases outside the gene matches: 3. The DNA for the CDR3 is TGTGCCAGCTCACCGCCTAGCGGGGGGGGCTACGAGCAGTACTTC. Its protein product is CASSPPSGGGYEQYF.

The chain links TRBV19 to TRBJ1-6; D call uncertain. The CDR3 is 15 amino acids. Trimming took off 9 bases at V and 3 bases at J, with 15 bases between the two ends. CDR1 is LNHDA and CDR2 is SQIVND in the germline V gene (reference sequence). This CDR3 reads CASTYGRLYNSPLHF. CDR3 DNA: TGTGCCAGCACCTACGGACGGCTCTATAATTCACCCCTCCACTTT.

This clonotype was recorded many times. CDR3 DNA sequence: TGTGCCAGCAGCGCCCCTAGCGGGGGGGCCACAGATACGCAGTATTTT. Translating it yields CASSAPSGGATDTQYF. V is TRBV7-2 and J is TRBJ2-3, with 12 bases aligning to TRBD2. The CDR3 runs to 16 residues. Per the germline V gene, CDR1 is SGHTA and CDR2 is FQGNSA. With V trimmed by 5 bases and J by 2 bases, 5 bases remained unmatched.

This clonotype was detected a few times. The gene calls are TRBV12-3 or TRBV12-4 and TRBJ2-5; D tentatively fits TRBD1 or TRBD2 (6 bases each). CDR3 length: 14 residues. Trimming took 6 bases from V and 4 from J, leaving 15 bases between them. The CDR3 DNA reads TGTGCCAGCAGCCTCTGGGGGGCGGGAGAGACCCAGTACTTC. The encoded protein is CASSLWGAGETQYF.

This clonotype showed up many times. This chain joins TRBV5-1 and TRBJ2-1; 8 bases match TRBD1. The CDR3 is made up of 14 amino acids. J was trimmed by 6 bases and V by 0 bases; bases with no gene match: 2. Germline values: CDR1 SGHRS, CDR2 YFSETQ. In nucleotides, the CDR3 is TGCGCCAGCAGCTTGGACGGACAGGGCAATGAGCAGTTCTTC. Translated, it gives CASSLDGQGNEQFF.

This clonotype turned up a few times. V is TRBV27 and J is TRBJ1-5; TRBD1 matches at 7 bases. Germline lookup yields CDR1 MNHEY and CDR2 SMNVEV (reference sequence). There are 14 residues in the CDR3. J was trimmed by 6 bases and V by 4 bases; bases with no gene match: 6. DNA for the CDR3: TGTGCCAGCAGTTCGCAGGGGGAAGGTCAGCCCCAGCATTTT. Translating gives CASSSQGEGQPQHF.

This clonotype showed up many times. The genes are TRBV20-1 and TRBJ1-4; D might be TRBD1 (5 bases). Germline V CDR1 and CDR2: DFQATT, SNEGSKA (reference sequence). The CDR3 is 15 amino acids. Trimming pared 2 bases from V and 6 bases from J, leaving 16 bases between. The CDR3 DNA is TGCAGTGCTAGATGGGGGAACGCCCGATATGAAAAACTGTTTTTT. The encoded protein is CSARWGNARYEKLFF.

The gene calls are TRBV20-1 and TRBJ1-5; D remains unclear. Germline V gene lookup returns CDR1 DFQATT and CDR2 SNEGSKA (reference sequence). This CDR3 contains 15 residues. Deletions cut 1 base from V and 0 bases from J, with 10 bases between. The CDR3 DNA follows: TGCAGTGCTAGAGCCGCCGAATATAGCAATCAGCCCCAGCATTTT. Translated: CSARAAEYSNQPQHF.

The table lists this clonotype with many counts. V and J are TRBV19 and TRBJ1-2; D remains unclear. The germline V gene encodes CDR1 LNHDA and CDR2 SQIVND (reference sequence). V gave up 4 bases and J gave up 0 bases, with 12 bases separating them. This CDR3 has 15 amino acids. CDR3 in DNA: TGTGCCAGTAGTACACCCAGTGGAGCTAACTATGGCTACACCTTC. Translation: CASSTPSGANYGYTF.

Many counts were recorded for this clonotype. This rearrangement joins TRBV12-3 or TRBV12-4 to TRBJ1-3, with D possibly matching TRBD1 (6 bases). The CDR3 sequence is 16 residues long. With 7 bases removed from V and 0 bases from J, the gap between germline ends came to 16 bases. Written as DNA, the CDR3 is TGTGCCAGCACCGCTCGACAGGCGAGCTCTGGAAACACCATATATTTT. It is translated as CASTARQASSGNTIYF.

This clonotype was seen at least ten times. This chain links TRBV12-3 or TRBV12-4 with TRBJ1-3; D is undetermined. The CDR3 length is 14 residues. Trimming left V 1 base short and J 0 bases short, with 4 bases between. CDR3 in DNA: TGTGCCAGCAGTTTAGACCCCTCTGGAAACACCATATATTTT. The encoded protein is CASSLDPSGNTIYF.

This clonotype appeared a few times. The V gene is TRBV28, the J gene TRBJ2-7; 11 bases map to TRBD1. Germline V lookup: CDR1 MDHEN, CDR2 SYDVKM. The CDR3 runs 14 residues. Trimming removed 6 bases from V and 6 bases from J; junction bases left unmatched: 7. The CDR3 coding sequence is TGTGCCAGCAGCCTCTGGACAGGGGGCGTCGAGCAGTACGTC. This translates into CASSLWTGGVEQYV.